This TCR beta chain appears in the sequencing data of a study of identifying expanded T cells in peripheral blood. The method was immunoSEQ multiplex PCR; TCRdb's version includes in-frame clones alone and lacks a portion of them. The sample lists over 65,000 clones, approximately 90% occurring once. No infections or other immune events were documented during collection. The CDR3 extends over 16 amino acids. Germline V gene data show CDR1 as MNHEY and CDR2 as SMNVEV (reference sequence). Concerning this clone: Mismatch with germline at one junction end may stem from a read error.

The sequenced material came from blood. The V call is TRBV27, the J call TRBJ2-1, with 11 bases aligning to TRBD2. The receptor's source is a person aged 18 to 69 in good health. The CDR3 DNA is TGTGCCAGCACTTTACCAGGGACTAGCGGCTACAATGAGCAGTTCTTC. Protein sequence: CASTLPGTSGYNEQFF.